The 26 T cell receptor beta chains presented below share a single source sample, sequenced in a study of shared T cell receptors in the human thymus. The data were produced by immunoSEQ multiplex PCR, yet TCRdb's version contains in-frame clones alone and is incomplete. This table holds some 720,000 clones, over 75% found once. These same data were also listed under a study on human thymus T cells.

Material: thymocytes. These receptor sequences come from a boy under two years old with a congenital heart defect.

J is TRBJ2-3 and V is TRBV14; 9 bases are shared with TRBD1. V gave up 6 bases and J gave up 5 bases; unmatched junction bases: 3. This CDR3 is 13 amino acids long. Germline values: CDR1 SGHDN, CDR2 FVKESK. The CDR3 nucleotides read TGTGCCAGCAGGCGACAGGGGGAAGATACGCAGTATTTT. This gives the protein CASRRQGEDTQYF.

The chain couples TRBV19 to TRBJ1-2; 8 nucleotides agree with TRBD1. Germline V gene lookup returns CDR1 LNHDA and CDR2 SQIVND (reference sequence). The CDR3 spans 21 residues. V gave up 2 bases and J gave up 4 bases; unmatched junction bases: 24. In nucleotides, the CDR3 is TGTGCCAGTAGTATATGGGATCTGGCAGGGGGCGACTTCCCATCGGGCTATGGCTACACCTTC. Its translation is CASSIWDLAGGDFPSGYGYTF.

CDR3 protein: CASSFGGGKYAGELFF. The CDR3 nucleotides read TGTGCCAGCAGCTTCGGGGGGGGCAAGTATGCCGGGGAGCTGTTTTTT. The J gene is TRBJ2-2, the V gene TRBV27, with 8 positions matching TRBD2. V lost 6 bases and J lost 6; bases outside the gene matches: 12. The CDR3 length is 16 residues. CDR1 is MNHEY and CDR2 is SMNVEV in the germline V gene (reference sequence).

The V and J genes are TRBV12-5 and TRBJ2-1, with 7 nucleotides matching TRBD2. CDR3 length: 13 amino acids. The V gene's germline CDR1 is LGHNT and CDR2 FRNRAP. Germline trimming cut 5 bases from V and 9 bases from J; bases unmatched to any gene: 7. The CDR3 coding sequence is TGTGCTAGTGGTCTACTCGGGGGGAGTGAGCAGTTCTTC. This translates into CASGLLGGSEQFF.

This chain joins TRBV10-1 and TRBJ2-7; 7 bases are shared with TRBD1. This CDR3 comprises 14 residues. V trimming: 2 bases; J trimming: 3 bases; junction bases outside the gene matches: 4. From germline, CDR1 is WNHNN and CDR2 SYGVQD (reference sequence). CDR3 coding DNA: TGCGCCAGCAGTGAGAGACAGGGCCTCTACGAGCAGTACTTC. This translates into CASSERQGLYEQYF.

This clone was found a few times. V is TRBV4-2 and J is TRBJ2-5, with TRBD2 matching 9 bases. The germline CDR1 and CDR2 sequences are LGHNA and YNFKEQ. The trim removed 0 bases at V and 5 bases at J, leaving 4 bases unmatched. The CDR3 length is 15 residues. In nucleotides, the CDR3 is TGTGCCAGCAGCCAAGATATAGCGGGAGTCGAGACCCAGTACTTC. Its protein product is CASSQDIAGVETQYF.

J is TRBJ2-3 and V is TRBV5-4, with 7 bases matching TRBD2. Trimming removed 4 bases from V and 1 base from J; junction bases left unmatched: 18. Germline lookup yields CDR1 SGHNT and CDR2 YYREEE (reference sequence). CDR3 length: 19 amino acids. In DNA, the CDR3 is TGTGCCAGCAGCCCGCGGGGGAGAGGGCCCTTATTGGGCACAGATACGCAGTATTTT. Its translation: CASSPRGRGPLLGTDTQYF.

The chain carries TRBV19 and TRBJ1-2; perhaps TRBD1 as D (5 bases). CDR1 is LNHDA and CDR2 is SQIVND in the germline V gene (reference sequence). Trimming left V 3 bases short and J 3 bases short, with 11 bases between. The CDR3 totals 14 residues. The CDR3 loop is CASSMWGDDYGYTF. CDR3 DNA: TGTGCCAGTAGTATGTGGGGGGATGACTATGGCTACACCTTC.

The rearrangement joins TRBV6-5 to TRBJ2-7, with 7 bases that match TRBD2. The CDR3 is 15 amino acids. V shed 2 bases, J shed 0 bases, and the junction held 4 bases outside the gene matches. CDR1 is MNHEY and CDR2 is SVGAGI in the germline V gene. The CDR3 DNA reads as TGTGCCAGCAGTTACGTTTGGGACTACTCCTACGAGCAGTACTTC. Translated: CASSYVWDYSYEQYF.

The genes are TRBV30 and TRBJ2-7; a possible D gene is TRBD1 (6 bases). Trimming removed 1 base at V and 6 bases at J, with 13 bases between. This CDR3 is 13 amino acids long. The germline gives CDR1 GTSNPN, CDR2 SVGIG (reference sequence). CDR3 residues: CAWSATGVGEQYF. In DNA form, the CDR3 reads TGTGCCTGGAGTGCGACAGGAGTAGGCGAGCAGTACTTC. The full variable domain, in which reference TRBV30 and TRBJ2-7 provide the parts outside the CDR3, is SQTIHQWPATLVQPVGSPLSLECTVEGTSNPNLYWYRQAAGRGLQLLFYSVGIGQISSEVPQNLSASRPQDRQFILSSKKLLLSDSGFYLCAWSATGVGEQYFGPGTRLTVT.

The table lists this clone with a count of one. This rearrangement joins TRBV11-2 to TRBJ2-2; no clear D gene. Trimming pared 4 bases from V and 5 bases from J, leaving 5 bases between. Germline values: CDR1 SGHAT, CDR2 FQNNGV. The CDR3 runs to 12 residues. Here the CDR3 reads CASSSFTGELFF. In DNA, the CDR3 is TGTGCCAGCAGCTCCTTTACCGGGGAGCTGTTTTTT.

The V call is TRBV6-5, the J call TRBJ2-5; the D gene is possibly TRBD1 (5 bases). V lost 2 bases and J lost 0, with 13 bases in between. Looked up from germline, CDR1 is MNHEY and CDR2 is SVGAGI. The CDR3 is 16 amino acids. In DNA form, the CDR3 reads TGTGCCAGCAGTTACGCGACAGAAACGTACCAAGAGACCCAGTACTTC. It is translated as CASSYATETYQETQYF.

This clone was detected a few times. V usage is TRBV13 and J usage is TRBJ2-1, with TRBD1 matching 9 bases. The CDR3 sequence is 14 residues long. Per the germline V gene, CDR1 is PRHDT and CDR2 is FYEKMQ (reference sequence). V lost 2 bases to trimming and J lost 8 bases; unmatched junction nucleotides: 4. CDR3 amino acids: CASSLKRTGDEQFF. CDR3 coding DNA: TGTGCCAGCAGCTTAAAACGGACAGGGGATGAGCAGTTCTTC. The whole variable domain, remainder taken from reference TRBV13 and TRBJ2-1, is AAGVIQSPRHLIKEKRETATLKCYPIPRHDTVYWYQQGPGQDPQFLISFYEKMQSDKGSIPDRFSAQQFSDYHSELNMSSLELGDSALYFCASSLKRTGDEQFFGPGTRLTVL.

A remark on this clone: At the DNA level, this CDR3 is encoded by other sequences in the same sample as well. The V call is TRBV20-1, the J call TRBJ2-3; perhaps TRBD1 as D (5 bases). The CDR3 spans 11 residues. Trimming stripped 6 bases from V and 4 bases from J, with 8 bases between. Germline assignment: CDR1 DFQATT and CDR2 SNEGSKA (reference sequence). CDR3 coding DNA: TGCAGTGCCTTAGGGGCAGATACGCAGTATTTT. Translated, it gives CSALGADTQYF.

This clone came up once. The chain recombines TRBV6-5 with TRBJ2-7; 7 nucleotides match TRBD2. The CDR3 contains 15 residues. Trimming took 4 bases from V and 6 from J; bases not matched to a gene: 12. Germline CDR1 reads MNHEY; CDR2 reads SVGAGI. The CDR3 nucleotides read TGTGCCAGCAGTTTGACTAGCCCCGACCCCTTCGAGCAGTACTTC. Translating gives CASSLTSPDPFEQYF.

The rearrangement uses TRBV4-1 and TRBJ2-5, with TRBD1 matching over 7 bases. Germline V gives CDR1 MGHRA, CDR2 YSYEKL. CDR3 length equals 15 residues. J lost 1 base, V lost 6 bases, and 8 bases had no gene match. CDR3 amino acids: CASSHTGTAQETQYF. In nucleotides, the CDR3 is TGCGCCAGCAGTCACACCGGGACAGCCCAAGAGACCCAGTACTTC.

For this clone: The junction differs from germline at one of its ends, possibly a read error. V gene TRBV10-2 combines with J gene TRBJ2-7, with 10 positions matching TRBD2. The germline gives CDR1 WSHSY, CDR2 SAAADI. The CDR3 runs 15 residues. The DNA for the CDR3 is TGCGTCAGCACCACGGCGAGCGGGAGGGCCCACGAGCAGTACTTC. It yields the protein CVSTTASGRAHEQYF.

The V gene is TRBV27, the J gene TRBJ2-1; 14 positions agree with TRBD2. V lost 5 bases to trimming and J lost 8 bases; unmatched junction nucleotides: 5. This CDR3 spans 15 amino acids. Per the germline V gene, CDR1 is MNHEY and CDR2 is SMNVEV (reference sequence). This CDR3 is CASSPGTSGSDEQFF. The CDR3, as DNA: TGTGCCAGCAGTCCAGGGACTAGCGGGAGCGATGAGCAGTTCTTC.

The chain carries TRBV6-4 and TRBJ2-3, with a weak D call TRBD2 (5 bases). Trimming stripped 4 bases from V and 3 bases from J, with 23 bases between. The CDR3 length is 18 residues. CDR1 and CDR2 from the germline V gene are MRHNA and SNTAGT. The CDR3 DNA follows: TGTGCCAGCAGTGCCAACCGTGTCGCAGGCCCGGGGACAGATACGCAGTATTTT. It is translated as CASSANRVAGPGTDTQYF.

The chain carries TRBV11-2 and TRBJ2-1; 9 bases match TRBD1. The J segment lost 1 base and the V segment lost 8 bases, leaving 3 bases of the junction unmatched. Germline CDR1 reads SGHAT; CDR2 reads FQNNGV. CDR3 length: 14 residues. The CDR3 DNA sequence: TGTGCCAGCGCCGGGACAGGGTCCTACAATGAGCAGTTCTTC. Translation gives CASAGTGSYNEQFF.

V usage is TRBV19 and J usage is TRBJ2-3; 7 positions match TRBD2. Losses at the gene ends were 1 base for V and 4 bases for J; bases not matched to a gene: 17. This CDR3 contains 19 residues. The V gene's germline CDR1 is LNHDA and CDR2 SQIVND (reference sequence). CDR3 nucleotide sequence: TGTGCCAGTAGTATAGGGTCGTGTTCGACTAGCAAAGGGGCAGATACGCAGTATTTT. It specifies CASSIGSCSTSKGADTQYF.

This clone occurred once. V usage is TRBV28 and J usage is TRBJ1-4; a possible D gene is TRBD1 (5 bases). Trimming took off 3 bases at V and 0 bases at J, with 14 bases between the two ends. Germline CDR1 MDHEN, CDR2 SYDVKM. The CDR3 sequence is 17 residues long. The CDR3 DNA reads as TGTGCCAGCAGTTTTGGGGGGTCCAAGACAACTAATGAAAAACTGTTTTTT. Translated, it gives CASSFGGSKTTNEKLFF.

The chain is built from TRBV27 and TRBJ2-7, with TRBD1 matching over 9 bases. The germline gives CDR1 MNHEY, CDR2 SMNVEV (reference sequence). The length of the CDR3 is 14 residues. Trimming removed 5 bases from V and 5 bases from J; junction bases left unmatched: 7. This CDR3 is CASSTRTGADEQYF. The CDR3 nucleotides read TGTGCCAGCAGTACACGGACAGGGGCCGACGAGCAGTACTTC.

V usage is TRBV25-1 and J usage is TRBJ1-4, with D tentatively TRBD1 (5 bases). The V end was cut by 1 base, the J end by 8 bases, with 11 bases between. The CDR3 has 14 residues. The germline gives CDR1 MGHDK, CDR2 SYGVNS. CDR3 protein: CASSELRGGEKLFF. As DNA, the CDR3 is TGTGCCAGCAGTGAATTGCGGGGGGGAGAAAAACTGTTTTTT.

The chain joins TRBV14 to TRBJ2-1; 12 bases agree with TRBD2. Germline values: CDR1 SGHDN, CDR2 FVKESK. This CDR3 comprises 17 residues. Trimming removed 5 bases from V and 3 bases from J; junction bases left unmatched: 8. CDR3 nucleotide sequence: TGTGCCAGCAGCTCCCGACTAGCGGGAGCGCACTACAATGAGCAGTTCTTC. Protein product: CASSSRLAGAHYNEQFF.

With respect to this clone: The same CDR3 can be traced to other DNA sequences in this sample. The chain combines TRBV19 with TRBJ2-7, with TRBD1 as a possible D gene (6 bases). The CDR3 is made up of 13 amino acids. The germline CDR1 and CDR2 sequences are LNHDA and SQIVND (reference sequence). The V gene lost 4 bases and the J gene lost 2 bases, with 9 bases spanning the gap. This CDR3 reads CASSTGQTYEQYF. In DNA, the CDR3 is TGTGCCAGTAGTACCGGACAGACCTACGAGCAGTACTTC.